This entry features one T cell receptor beta chain sequence. Its antigen is still unknown. Profiled with immunoSEQ multiplex PCR; TCRdb holds only in-frame clones, not every one. The data contain over 120,000 clones, about 91% of them singletons. The J segment lost 8 bases and the V segment lost 4 bases, leaving 7 bases of the junction unmatched. Per germline, CDR1 SGHNT and CDR2 YYREEE (reference sequence). The length of the CDR3 is 15 residues. This sample was included in a study of T cell responses to AZD1222 COVID-19 vaccine. Notes on the study in general: It should be noted that donors were predominantly white British and more often female, and clonal diversity was possibly underestimated. The reported proportion of spike-specific TCRs targeting unmutated variant regions was nearly half. In all cases, repertoires were sampled only after the peak T cell response. Just a handful of people given AZD1222 tested seropositive at baseline.

The J gene is TRBJ1-4, the V gene TRBV5-4, with 11 bases fitting TRBD1. The receptor was isolated from an adult in good health. This sample comprised peripheral blood, obtained on day 0 of AZD1222 vaccination. The CDR3 region has the DNA TGTGCCAGCAGCCGACGGACAGGGGGCCTCGAAAAACTGTTTTTT. Protein product: CASSRRTGGLEKLFF.